The text below deals with one T cell receptor beta chain. Its target is not known. Trimming took off 3 bases at V and 3 bases at J, with 10 bases between the two ends. The germline CDR1 and CDR2 sequences are SGHDT and YYEEEE. The CDR3 extends over 14 amino acids. The sample is drawn from a study of T-cell memory formation after mild COVID-19. The 5'RACE method, run with constant-segment primers, produced TCR alpha and TCR beta cDNA libraries (carrying sample barcodes and UMIs). A single record per CDR3 protein comes from TCRdb applying MiXCR to the 5' RACE reads. The data show 500,000 to 550,000 distinct CDR3 sequences, roughly 21% seen once. Study outcomes and limitations: Most CD4+ clones that shrank were in CM and EM, while CD8+ ones turned up in EMRA.

The receptor was isolated from an adult woman who had mild COVID-19 (a few samples of this study predate the infection). Cell type and time point are not known. The sequenced material came from PBMCs or a T cell subset sorted from them (not recorded which). The chain uses TRBV5-6 and TRBJ2-1; tentative D call: TRBD1 (6 bases). CDR3 DNA sequence: TGTGCCAGCAGCTCCCGGGACATCTACAATGAGCAGTTCTTC. It yields the protein CASSSRDIYNEQFF.